The 17 T cell receptor beta chains in this list originate from one sample, sequenced in a study of T cells in Graves' hyperthyroidism and ophthalmopathy. The CDR3 regions of TCR beta were amplified from RNA transcripts. A first-round RT-PCR of the TCR CDR3 used the HTBI primer set. TCRdb passed the multiplex PCR reads through MiXCR, listing each CDR3 protein once. This sample carries more than 500,000 distinct CDR3 sequences, 12% to 15% of them seen once, and the ten largest clones take 14%. The sequenced material came from blood. All receptors come from a woman between 40 and 50 years old with Graves' hyperthyroidism.

This clonotype came up many times. J is TRBJ2-7 and V is TRBV7-9; D might be TRBD2 (6 bases). The germline V and J ends were trimmed by 2 bases and 5 bases, with 13 bases remaining between them. The germline gives CDR1 SEHNR, CDR2 FQNEAQ (reference sequence). The CDR3 loop spans 14 amino acids. In DNA, the CDR3 is TGTGCCAGCAGCTTACCGGCGGCGGGGAACGAGCAGTACTTC. Residues: CASSLPAAGNEQYF.

The rearrangement joins TRBV4-2 to TRBJ2-2; perhaps D is TRBD1 or TRBD2 (5 bases each). The length of the CDR3 is 20 residues. V was pared by 0 bases and J by 6 bases, with 26 bases between. The germline CDR1 and CDR2 sequences are LGHNA and YNFKEQ. CDR3 loop: CASSQEGMGRGRGYAGELFF. CDR3 sequence (DNA): TGTGCCAGCAGCCAAGAAGGGATGGGAAGAGGACGGGGCTACGCCGGGGAGCTGTTTTTT.

The DNA of the CDR3 is TGTGCCAGCAAAACTATAGAAGCAACTAATGAAAAACTGTTTTTT. This sequence encodes CASKTIEATNEKLFF. The chain is built from TRBV6-2 or TRBV6-3 and TRBJ1-4; D call uncertain. CDR1 is MNHEY and CDR2 is SVGEGT in the germline V gene. The V gene lost 7 bases and the J gene lost 0 bases, with 12 bases spanning the gap. This CDR3 comprises 15 residues.

Remarks on this clonotype: A much larger clone is a single base away; this may be a read error. The chain recombines TRBV13 with TRBJ2-1; 9 nucleotides align to TRBD2. CDR3 size: 15 residues. Germline lookup yields CDR1 PRHDT and CDR2 FYEKMQ (reference sequence). CDR3 loop: CASSQRTSAYNKQFF. The CDR3 DNA is TGTGCCAGCAGCCAGCGGACTAGCGCCTACAATAAGCAGTTCTTC.

The J gene is TRBJ2-6, the V gene TRBV7-9, with D unclear. The CDR3 loop spans 15 amino acids. Germline V gene sequence: CDR1 SEHNR, CDR2 FQNEAQ (reference sequence). Trimming left V 3 bases short and J 0 bases short, with 6 bases between. This chain's CDR3 is CASSFLYSGANVLTF. The CDR3 bases are TGTGCCAGCAGCTTTCTTTACTCTGGGGCCAACGTCCTGACTTTC. Full variable domain (remainder filled in from reference TRBV7-9 and TRBJ2-6): DTGVSQNPRHKITKRGQNVTFRCDPISEHNRLYWYRQTLGQGPEFLTYFQNEAQLEKSRLLSDRFSAERPKGSFSTLEIQRTEQGDSAMYLCASSFLYSGANVLTFGAGSRLTVL.

This clonotype was observed at least ten times. This chain connects TRBV7-3 to TRBJ1-1; D not resolved. This CDR3 comprises 15 residues. CDR1 and CDR2 from the germline V gene are SGHTA and FQGTGA. The germline V and J ends were trimmed by 2 bases and 8 bases, with 18 bases remaining between them. The CDR3 coding sequence is TGTGCCAGCAGCTTATCCCCTTTAGGGCACTCGGAAGCTTTCTTT. It yields the protein CASSLSPLGHSEAFF.

This clonotype showed up many times. The chain joins TRBV5-1 to TRBJ1-4, with 7 bases identical to TRBD1. Per the germline V gene, CDR1 is SGHRS and CDR2 is YFSETQ. The CDR3 consists of 14 residues. V shed 1 base, J shed 7 bases, and the junction held 4 bases outside the gene matches. The CDR3 DNA follows: TGCGCCAGCAGCTTGAGGGACAGCGGTGAAAAACTGTTTTTT. This codes for CASSLRDSGEKLFF.

In its sample, this clonotype was seen many times. V gene TRBV5-8 combines with J gene TRBJ2-2; D perhaps matches TRBD1 (5 bases). The V and J ends lost 3 bases and 1 base respectively, with 10 bases between them. CDR3 length: 15 amino acids. CDR1 SGHTS and CDR2 YDEGEE come from the germline V gene. CDR3 bases: TGTGCCAGCAGCTCCCTAGACAGGAACACCGGGGAGCTGTTTTTT. Translation: CASSSLDRNTGELFF.

This rearrangement joins TRBV7-3 to TRBJ2-6; D assignment may be TRBD1 or TRBD2 (5 bases each). Germline lookup yields CDR1 SGHTA and CDR2 FQGTGA. The CDR3 sequence is 20 residues long. V was cut by 4 bases and J by 0 bases, with 22 bases left in between. The CDR3: CASSSGGFGGRASGANVLTF. The CDR3 region has the DNA TGTGCCAGCAGCTCCGGTGGCTTTGGGGGACGGGCCTCTGGGGCCAACGTCCTGACTTTC. The full variable domain, in which reference TRBV7-3 and TRBJ2-6 provide the parts outside the CDR3, is GAGVSQTPSNKVTEKGKYVELRCDPISGHTALYWYRQSLGQGPEFLIYFQGTGAADDSGLPNDRFFAVRPEGSVSTLKIQRTERGDSAVYLCASSSGGFGGRASGANVLTFGAGSRLTVL.

The chain is built from TRBV27 and TRBJ2-2; possible D gene TRBD1, 6 bases. CDR3 size: 16 residues. V dropped 3 bases and J dropped 8 bases, with 19 bases sitting between them. Germline V lookup: CDR1 MNHEY, CDR2 SMNVEV (reference sequence). The CDR3 nucleotides read TGTGCCAGCAGTTTTTTCGACGGGCCCCAGGGGGGGGAGCTGTTTTTT. It codes for CASSFFDGPQGGELFF.

This clonotype was seen at least ten times. The chain links TRBV12-3 or TRBV12-4 to TRBJ2-2; TRBD1 is a possible D gene (7 bases). CDR3 length equals 15 residues. The V gene lost 5 bases and the J gene lost 1 base, with 11 bases spanning the gap. Here the CDR3 DNA reads TGTGCCAGCAGTGCGGGACAGAGGAACACCGGGGAGCTGTTTTTT. Protein: CASSAGQRNTGELFF.

The chain has TRBV6-1 and TRBJ2-1, with 7 nucleotides matching TRBD1. This CDR3 region has 16 residues. Germline CDR1 reads MNHNS; CDR2 reads SASEGT. The V gene end was trimmed by 2 bases and the J gene end by 3 bases; junction bases not matched to a gene: 7. The DNA of the CDR3 is TGTGCCAGCAGTGAAATCCCCGGGACAGACTACAATGAGCAGTTCTTC. It encodes CASSEIPGTDYNEQFF.

This clonotype was found a few times. This chain links TRBV9 with TRBJ2-1; D gene unclear. V dropped 1 base and J dropped 3 bases, with 14 bases sitting between them. The CDR3 consists of 16 residues. Germline CDR1 is SGDLS and CDR2 is YYNGEE. CDR3 coding DNA: TGTGCCAGCAGCGTAACCTCAGAATCGCTCTACAATGAGCAGTTCTTC. Its translation: CASSVTSESLYNEQFF.

This clonotype has only a few counts. V usage is TRBV7-6 and J usage is TRBJ2-7; 10 bases fit TRBD2. The CDR3 sequence is 14 residues long. CDR1 is SGHVS and CDR2 is FNYEAQ in the germline V gene. The J segment lost 7 bases and the V segment lost 8 bases, leaving 11 bases of the junction unmatched. This CDR3 reads CASSGGSGRFEQYF. For the CDR3, the DNA is TGTGCCAGCTCCGGTGGTAGCGGGAGGTTTGAGCAGTACTTC.

The chain combines TRBV7-9 with TRBJ1-2; 11 bases agree with TRBD1. V trimming: 5 bases; J trimming: 7 bases; junction bases outside the gene matches: 9. Germline loops: CDR1 SEHNR, CDR2 FQNEAQ (reference sequence). The CDR3 runs 15 residues. The CDR3 loop is CASSERRDRGSGYTF. The CDR3 DNA reads as TGTGCCAGCAGCGAAAGGCGGGACAGGGGGTCTGGCTACACCTTC.

This clonotype has a handful of counts. The chain carries TRBV24-1 and TRBJ2-1; D ambiguous. Germline loops: CDR1 KGHDR, CDR2 SFDVKD. This CDR3 is 13 amino acids long. Trimming stripped 3 bases from V and 0 bases from J, with 2 bases between. The CDR3 DNA reads TGTGCCACCAGTGATAGCTCCTACAATGAGCAGTTCTTC. This translates into CATSDSSYNEQFF.

This clonotype was seen many times. The rearrangement links TRBV20-1 to TRBJ2-7, with 9 nucleotides matching TRBD2. Germline values: CDR1 DFQATT, CDR2 SNEGSKA (reference sequence). The CDR3 is made up of 14 amino acids. V shed 6 bases and J 3 bases; nucleotides not matched to a gene: 9. Here the CDR3 DNA reads TGCAGTGCCGTCGGGACTAGCAGTCTCTACGAGCAGTACTTC. Translated: CSAVGTSSLYEQYF.